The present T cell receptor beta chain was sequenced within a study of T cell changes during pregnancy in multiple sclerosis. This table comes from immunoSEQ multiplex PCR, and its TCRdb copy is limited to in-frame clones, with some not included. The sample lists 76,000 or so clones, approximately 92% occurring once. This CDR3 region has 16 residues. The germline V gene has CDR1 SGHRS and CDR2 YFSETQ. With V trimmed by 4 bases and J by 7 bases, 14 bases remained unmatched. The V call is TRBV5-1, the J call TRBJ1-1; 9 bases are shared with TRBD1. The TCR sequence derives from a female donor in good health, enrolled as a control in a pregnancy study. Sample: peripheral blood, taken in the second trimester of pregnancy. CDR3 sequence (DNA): TGCGCCAGCAGCCTTCAAGAACAGGGGGCGGGTGGTGAAGCTTTCTTT. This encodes CASSLQEQGAGGEAFF.